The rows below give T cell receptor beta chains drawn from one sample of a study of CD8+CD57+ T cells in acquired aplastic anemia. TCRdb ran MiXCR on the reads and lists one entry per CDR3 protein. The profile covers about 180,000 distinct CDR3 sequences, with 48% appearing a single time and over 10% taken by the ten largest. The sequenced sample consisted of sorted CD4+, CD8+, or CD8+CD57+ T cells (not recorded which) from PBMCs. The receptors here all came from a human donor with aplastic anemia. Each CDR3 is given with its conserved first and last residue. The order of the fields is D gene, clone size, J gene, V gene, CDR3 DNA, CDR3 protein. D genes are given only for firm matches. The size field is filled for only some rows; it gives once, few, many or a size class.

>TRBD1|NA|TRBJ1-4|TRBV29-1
TGCAGCGTGGGACAGTTTAATGAAAAACTGTTTTTT
CSVGQFNEKLFF
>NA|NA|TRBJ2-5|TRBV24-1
TGTGCCACCAGTGACTTTGGGACAGCGGGGGAGACCCAGTACTTC
CATSDFGTAGETQYF
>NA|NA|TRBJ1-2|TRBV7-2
TGTGCCAGCAGCTCACCCAGCAGGGAACGCAATGGCTACACCTTC
CASSSPSRERNGYTF
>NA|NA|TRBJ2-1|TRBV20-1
TGCAGTGCTAGAGATCTAGGTCAGGGCGTGGGGAATGAGCAGTTCTTC
CSARDLGQGVGNEQFF
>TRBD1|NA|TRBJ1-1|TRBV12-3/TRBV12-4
TGTGCCAGCAATCGGGGACAGGGTGGGATCACTGAAGCTTTCTTT
CASNRGQGGITEAFF
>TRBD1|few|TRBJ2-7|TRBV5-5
TGTGCCAGCAGCTCCGGGACAGACTACGAGCAGTACTTC
CASSSGTDYEQYF
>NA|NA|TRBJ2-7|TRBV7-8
TGTGCCAGCAGCCAGGACAACCGCTACGAGCAGTACTTC
CASSQDNRYEQYF
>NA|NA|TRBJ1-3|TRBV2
TGTGCCAGCAGTGATCCGGCGTTCTCTGGAAACACCATATATTTT
CASSDPAFSGNTIYF
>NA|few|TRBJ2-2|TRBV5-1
TGCGCCAGCAGCTCGGTGGAGGGTCCCGGGGAGCTGTTTTTT
CASSSVEGPGELFF
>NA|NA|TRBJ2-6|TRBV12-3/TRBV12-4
TGTGCCAGCAGTCCGCCGGGACACGGCGCCAACGTCCTGACTTTC
CASSPPGHGANVLTF
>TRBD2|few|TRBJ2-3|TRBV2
TGTGGAGGCCTAGCGGGGGGTACGCAGTATTTT
CGGLAGGTQYF
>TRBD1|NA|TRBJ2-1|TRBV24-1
TGTGCCACCAGTGACTCCGGGACAGGAGCCCATGAGCAGTTCTTC
CATSDSGTGAHEQFF
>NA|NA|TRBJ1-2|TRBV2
TGTGCCAGCAGTTTAACCCCTCCGGGGTATGGCTACACCTTC
CASSLTPPGYGYTF
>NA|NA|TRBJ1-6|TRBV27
TGTGCCAGCAGTTTCGGGGGCTCCTATAATTCACCCCTCCACTTT
CASSFGGSYNSPLHF
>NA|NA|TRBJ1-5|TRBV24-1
TGTGCCTGGAGTGAGTATGGATTTGACAATCAGCCCCAGCATTTT
CAWSEYGFDNQPQHF